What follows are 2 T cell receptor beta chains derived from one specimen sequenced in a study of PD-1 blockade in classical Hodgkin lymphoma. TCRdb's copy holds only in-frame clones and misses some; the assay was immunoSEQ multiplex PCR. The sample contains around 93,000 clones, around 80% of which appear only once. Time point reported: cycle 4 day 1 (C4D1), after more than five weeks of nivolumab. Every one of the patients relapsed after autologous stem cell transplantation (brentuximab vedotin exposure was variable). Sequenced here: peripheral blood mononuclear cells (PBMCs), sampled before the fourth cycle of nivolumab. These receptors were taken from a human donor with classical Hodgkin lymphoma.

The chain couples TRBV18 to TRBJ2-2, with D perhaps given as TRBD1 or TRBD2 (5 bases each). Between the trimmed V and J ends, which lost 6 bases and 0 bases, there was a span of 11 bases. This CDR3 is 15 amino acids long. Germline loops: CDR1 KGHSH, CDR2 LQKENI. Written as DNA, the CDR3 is TGTGCCAGCTCCCGAGAGGGGTCGAACACCGGGGAGCTGTTTTTT. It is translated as CASSREGSNTGELFF. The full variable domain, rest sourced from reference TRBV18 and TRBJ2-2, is NAGVMQNPRHLVRRRGQEARLRCSPMKGHSHVYWYRQLPEEGLKFMVYLQKENIIDESGMPKERFSAEFPKEGPSILRIQQVVRGDSAAYFCASSREGSNTGELFFGEGSRLTVL.

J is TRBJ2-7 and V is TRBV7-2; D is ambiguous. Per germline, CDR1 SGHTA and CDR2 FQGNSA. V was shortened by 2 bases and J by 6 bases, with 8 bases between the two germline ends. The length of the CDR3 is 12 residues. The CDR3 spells CASSLLWGEQYF. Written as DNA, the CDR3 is TGTGCCAGCAGCTTACTCTGGGGCGAGCAGTACTTC.